This T cell receptor (beta chain) was captured by sequencing in a study of shared clonotypes between healthy human individuals. Looked up from germline, CDR1 is LNHNV and CDR2 is YYDKDF (reference sequence). This CDR3 contains 13 residues. The ends lost 9 bases at V and 10 bases at J; junction bases unmatched: 11. At least ten counts were recorded for this clone. Assay: immunoSEQ multiplex PCR; the TCRdb copy retains only in-frame clones and omits some. The sample shows hundreds of thousands of clones, roughly four fifths of them seen only once. The chain uses TRBV15 and TRBJ1-5; 8 nucleotides agree with TRBD1. Material: PBMCs. This clonotype was obtained from a woman aged 40-49 years in good health. Some clones in this sample may be carry-over from other donors' samples. The chain's CDR3 is CATQPGTGYPQHF. Written as DNA, the CDR3 is TGTGCCACTCAACCCGGGACAGGTTACCCCCAGCATTTT.